This T cell receptor beta chain was recovered during a study of response to subunit inactivated influenza vaccine. This clonotype has a handful of counts. TCRdb reprocessed the RT-PCR reads with MiXCR, giving one entry per CDR3 protein. The repertoire holds hundreds of thousands of distinct CDR3 sequences, with around 10% as singletons. Germline CDR1 SGHAT, CDR2 FQNNGV. The CDR3 sequence is 16 residues long. Unmatched junction bases numbered 11, after V lost 1 base and J lost 5 bases. These sequences were also reported in another study, on T cells expressing NK-cell markers. From that study: The TCR beta cDNA came from 5'RACE template switching with UMIs.

This sequence originates from a middle-aged man who received an inactivated influenza vaccine. The chain carries TRBV11-2 and TRBJ2-7; TRBD2 matches at 7 bases. Sequencing was performed on PBMCs from blood, taken on the day of vaccination. DNA for the CDR3: TGTGCCAGCAGCTTAGTTCTTAGCGGGCCGCCGCACGAGCAGTACTTC. Translating it yields CASSLVLSGPPHEQYF.